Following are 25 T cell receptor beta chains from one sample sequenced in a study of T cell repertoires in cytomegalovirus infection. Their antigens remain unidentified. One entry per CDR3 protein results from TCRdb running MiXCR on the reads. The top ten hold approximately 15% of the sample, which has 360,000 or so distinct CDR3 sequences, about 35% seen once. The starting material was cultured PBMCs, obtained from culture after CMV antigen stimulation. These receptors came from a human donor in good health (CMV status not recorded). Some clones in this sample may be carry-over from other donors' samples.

CDR3 sequence: CASSAAGTSGIYEQFF. The CDR3 bases are TGTGCCAGCAGTGCCGCCGGGACTAGCGGGATCTATGAGCAGTTCTTC. This sequence joins TRBV12-3 or TRBV12-4 and TRBJ2-1; 13 bases line up with TRBD2. This CDR3 is built from 16 residues. With V trimmed by 5 bases and J by 8 bases, 9 bases remained unmatched.

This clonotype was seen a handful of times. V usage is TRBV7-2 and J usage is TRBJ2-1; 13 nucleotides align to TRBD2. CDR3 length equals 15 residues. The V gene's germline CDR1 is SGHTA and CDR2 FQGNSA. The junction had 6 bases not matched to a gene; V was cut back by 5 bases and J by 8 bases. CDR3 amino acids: CASSPQTSGRHEQFF. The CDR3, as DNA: TGTGCCAGCAGCCCACAGACTAGCGGGAGGCATGAGCAGTTCTTC. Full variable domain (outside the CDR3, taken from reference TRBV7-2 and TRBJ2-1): GAGVSQSPSNKVTEKGKDVELRCDPISGHTALYWYRQSLGQGLEFLIYFQGNSAPDKSGLPSDRFSAERTGGSVSTLTIQRTQQEDSAVYLCASSPQTSGRHEQFFGPGTRLTVL.

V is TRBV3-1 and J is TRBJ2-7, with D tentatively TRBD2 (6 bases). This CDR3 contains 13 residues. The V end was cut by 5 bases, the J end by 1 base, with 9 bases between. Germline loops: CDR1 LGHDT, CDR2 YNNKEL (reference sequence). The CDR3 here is CASSKAGSYEQYV. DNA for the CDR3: TGTGCCAGCAGCAAAGCGGGTTCCTACGAGCAGTACGTC.

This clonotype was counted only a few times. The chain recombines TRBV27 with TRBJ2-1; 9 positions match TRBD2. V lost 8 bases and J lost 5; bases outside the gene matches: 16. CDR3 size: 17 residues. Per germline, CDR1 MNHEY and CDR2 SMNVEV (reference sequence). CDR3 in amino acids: CASALVGVAGAHNEQFF. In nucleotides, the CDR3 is TGTGCCAGCGCCCTCGTCGGTGTAGCGGGAGCCCACAATGAGCAGTTCTTC.

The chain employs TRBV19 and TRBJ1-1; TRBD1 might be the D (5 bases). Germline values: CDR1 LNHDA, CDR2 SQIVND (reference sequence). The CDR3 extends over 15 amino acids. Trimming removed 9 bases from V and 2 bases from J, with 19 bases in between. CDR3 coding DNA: TGTGCCAGCACGCGGTTAGGGGATCCAAACACTGAAGCTTTCTTT. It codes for CASTRLGDPNTEAFF.

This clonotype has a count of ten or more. The CDR3 protein is CASSLQAAGDQPQHF. The CDR3 nucleotides read TGTGCCAGCAGCTTACAAGCGGCAGGGGATCAGCCCCAGCATTTT. The V gene is TRBV7-2, the J gene TRBJ1-5, with D tentatively TRBD1 (6 bases). The V and J ends lost 2 bases and 5 bases respectively, with 13 bases between them. The CDR3 is 15 amino acids. CDR1 is SGHTA, CDR2 FQGNSA, per germline.

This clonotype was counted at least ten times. The CDR3 nucleotides are TGTGCCAGCAGCTTAGGGCTAGCGGGAACAAACATTCAGTACTTC. Its translation: CASSLGLAGTNIQYF. The chain is built from TRBV7-2 and TRBJ2-4; 9 bases align to TRBD2. Germline CDR1 and CDR2: SGHTA and FQGNSA. The junction had 4 bases not matched to a gene; V was cut back by 1 base and J by 6 bases. This CDR3 spans 15 amino acids.

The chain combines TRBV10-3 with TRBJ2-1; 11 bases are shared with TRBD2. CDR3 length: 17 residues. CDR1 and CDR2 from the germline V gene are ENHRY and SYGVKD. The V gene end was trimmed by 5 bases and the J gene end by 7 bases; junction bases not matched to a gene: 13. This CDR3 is CAISSPGGASGRNEQFF. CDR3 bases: TGTGCCATCAGTAGTCCAGGTGGGGCTAGCGGGAGGAATGAGCAGTTCTTC.

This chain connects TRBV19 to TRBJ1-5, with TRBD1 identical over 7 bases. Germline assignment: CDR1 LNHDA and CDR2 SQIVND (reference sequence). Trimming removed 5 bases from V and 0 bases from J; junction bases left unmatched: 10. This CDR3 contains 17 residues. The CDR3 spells CASSPRYRGYSNQPQHF. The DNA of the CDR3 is TGTGCCAGTAGTCCCCGTTACAGGGGCTATAGCAATCAGCCCCAGCATTTT. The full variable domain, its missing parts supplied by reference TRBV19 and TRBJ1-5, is DGGITQSPKYLFRKEGQNVTLSCEQNLNHDAMYWYRQDPGQGLRLIYYSQIVNDFQKGDIAEGYSVSREKKESFPLTVTSAQKNPTAFYLCASSPRYRGYSNQPQHFGDGTRLSIL.

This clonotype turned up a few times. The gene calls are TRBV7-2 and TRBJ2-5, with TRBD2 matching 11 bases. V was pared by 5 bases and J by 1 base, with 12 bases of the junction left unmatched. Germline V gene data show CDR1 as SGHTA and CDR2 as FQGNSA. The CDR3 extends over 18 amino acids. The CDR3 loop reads CASSSWTSGYTPQETQYF. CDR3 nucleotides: TGTGCCAGCAGCAGTTGGACTAGCGGGTATACGCCCCAAGAGACCCAGTACTTC.

CDR3 sequence reads: CASRGTRNTEAFF. DNA for the CDR3: TGTGCCAGCCGAGGAACAAGGAACACTGAAGCTTTCTTT. The rearrangement joins TRBV5-6 to TRBJ1-1; unclear D gene. This CDR3 comprises 13 residues. Trimming took off 7 bases at V and 1 base at J, with 11 bases between the two ends. Germline values: CDR1 SGHDT, CDR2 YYEEEE.

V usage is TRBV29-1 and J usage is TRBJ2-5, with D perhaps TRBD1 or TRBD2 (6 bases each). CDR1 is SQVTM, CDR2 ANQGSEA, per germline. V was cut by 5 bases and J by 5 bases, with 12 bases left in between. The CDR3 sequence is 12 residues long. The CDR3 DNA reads TGCAGCGTTAGGGGGGCGGTGGAGACCCAGTACTTC. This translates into CSVRGAVETQYF.

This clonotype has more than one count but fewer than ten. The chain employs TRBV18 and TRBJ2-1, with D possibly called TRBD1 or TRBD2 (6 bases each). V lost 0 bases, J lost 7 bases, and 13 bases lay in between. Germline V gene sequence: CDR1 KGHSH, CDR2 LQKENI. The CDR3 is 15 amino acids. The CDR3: CASSPPGQGGNEQFF. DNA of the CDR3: TGTGCCAGCTCACCACCGGGACAAGGGGGGAATGAGCAGTTCTTC.

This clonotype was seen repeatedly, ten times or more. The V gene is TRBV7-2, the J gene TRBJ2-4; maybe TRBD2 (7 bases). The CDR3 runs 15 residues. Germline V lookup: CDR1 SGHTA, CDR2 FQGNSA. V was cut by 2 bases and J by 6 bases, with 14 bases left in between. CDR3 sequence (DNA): TGTGCCAGCAGCTTACAAAGGGGGAGGGCAAACATTCAGTACTTC. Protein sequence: CASSLQRGRANIQYF.

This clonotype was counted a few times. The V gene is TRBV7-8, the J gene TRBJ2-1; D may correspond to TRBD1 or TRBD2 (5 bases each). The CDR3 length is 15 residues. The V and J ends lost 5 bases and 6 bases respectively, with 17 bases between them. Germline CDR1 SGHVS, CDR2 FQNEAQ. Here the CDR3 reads CASSRNGARGNEQFF. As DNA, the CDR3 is TGTGCCAGCAGCCGAAACGGGGCCCGGGGCAATGAGCAGTTCTTC.

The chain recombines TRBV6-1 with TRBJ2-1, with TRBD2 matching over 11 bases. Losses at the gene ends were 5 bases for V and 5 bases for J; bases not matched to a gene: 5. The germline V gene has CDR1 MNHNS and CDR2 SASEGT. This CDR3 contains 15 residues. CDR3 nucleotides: TGTGCCAGCAGTCGGGGGGGACTAGCGGACAATGAGCAGTTCTTC. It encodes CASSRGGLADNEQFF.

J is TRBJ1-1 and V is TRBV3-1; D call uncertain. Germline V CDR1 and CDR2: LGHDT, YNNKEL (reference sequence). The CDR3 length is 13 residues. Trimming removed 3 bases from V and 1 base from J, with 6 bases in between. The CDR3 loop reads CASSQDPNTEAFF. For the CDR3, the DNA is TGTGCCAGCAGCCAGGACCCGAACACTGAAGCTTTCTTT. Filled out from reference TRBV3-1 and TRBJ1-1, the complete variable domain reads DTAVSQTPKYLVTQMGNDKSIKCEQNLGHDTMYWYKQDSKKFLKIMFSYNNKELIINETVPNRFSPKSPDKAHLNLHINSLELGDSAVYFCASSQDPNTEAFFGQGTRLTVV.

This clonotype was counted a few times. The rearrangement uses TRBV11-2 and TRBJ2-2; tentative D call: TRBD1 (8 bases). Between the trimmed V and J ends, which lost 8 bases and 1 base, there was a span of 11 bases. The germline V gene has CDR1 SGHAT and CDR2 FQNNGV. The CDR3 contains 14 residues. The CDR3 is CASHRGGNTGELFF. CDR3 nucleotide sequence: TGTGCCAGCCACAGGGGGGGGAACACCGGGGAGCTGTTTTTT.

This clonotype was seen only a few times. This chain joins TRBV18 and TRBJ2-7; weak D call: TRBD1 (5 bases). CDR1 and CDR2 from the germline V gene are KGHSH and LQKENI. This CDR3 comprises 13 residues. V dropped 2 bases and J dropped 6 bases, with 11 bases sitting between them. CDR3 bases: TGTGCCAGCTCACCAGCAGACAGTGGCGAGCAGTACTTC. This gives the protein CASSPADSGEQYF.

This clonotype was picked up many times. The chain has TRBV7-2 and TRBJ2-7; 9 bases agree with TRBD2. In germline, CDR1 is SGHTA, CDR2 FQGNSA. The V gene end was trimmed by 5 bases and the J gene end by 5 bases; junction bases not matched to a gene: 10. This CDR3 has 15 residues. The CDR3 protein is CASSTWTSEENEQYV. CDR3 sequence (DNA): TGTGCCAGCAGCACTTGGACTAGCGAGGAGAACGAGCAGTACGTC.

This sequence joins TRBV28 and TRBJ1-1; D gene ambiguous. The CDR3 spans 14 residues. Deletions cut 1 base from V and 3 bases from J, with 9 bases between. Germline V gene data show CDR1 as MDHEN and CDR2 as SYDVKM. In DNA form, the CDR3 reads TGTGCCAGCAGTTTATCCTGGAAGGACACTGAAGCTTTCTTT. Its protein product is CASSLSWKDTEAFF. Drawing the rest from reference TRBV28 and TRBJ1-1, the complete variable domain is DVKVTQSSRYLVKRTGEKVFLECVQDMDHENMFWYRQDPGLGLRLIYFSYDVKMKEKGDIPEGYSVSREKKERFSLILESASTNQTSMYLCASSLSWKDTEAFFGQGTRLTVV.

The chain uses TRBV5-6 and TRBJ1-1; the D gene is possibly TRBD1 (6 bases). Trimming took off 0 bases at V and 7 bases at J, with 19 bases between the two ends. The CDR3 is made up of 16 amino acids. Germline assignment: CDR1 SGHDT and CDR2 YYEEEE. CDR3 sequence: CASSLVGGIGGNEAFF. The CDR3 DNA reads TGTGCCAGCAGCTTGGTTGGGGGGATAGGGGGAAATGAAGCTTTCTTT. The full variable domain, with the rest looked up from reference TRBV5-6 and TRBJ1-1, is DAGVTQSPTHLIKTRGQQVTLRCSPKSGHDTVSWYQQALGQGPQFIFQYYEEEERQRGNFPDRFSGHQFPNYSSELNVNALLLGDSALYLCASSLVGGIGGNEAFFGQGTRLTVV.

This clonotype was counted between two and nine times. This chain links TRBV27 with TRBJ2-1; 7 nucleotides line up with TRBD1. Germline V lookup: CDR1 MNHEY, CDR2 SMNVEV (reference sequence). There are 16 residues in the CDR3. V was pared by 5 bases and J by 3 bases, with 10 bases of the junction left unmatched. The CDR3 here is CASSATQGTNYNEQFF. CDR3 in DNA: TGTGCCAGCAGTGCCACACAGGGGACGAACTACAATGAGCAGTTCTTC.

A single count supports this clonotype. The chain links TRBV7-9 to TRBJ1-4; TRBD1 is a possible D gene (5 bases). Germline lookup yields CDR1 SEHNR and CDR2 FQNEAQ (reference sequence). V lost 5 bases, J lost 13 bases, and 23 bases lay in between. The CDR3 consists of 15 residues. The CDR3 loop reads CASSRQGNLMKRLFF. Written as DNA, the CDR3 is TGTGCCAGCAGCCGGCAGGGTAACTTAATGAAAAGACTGTTTTTT.

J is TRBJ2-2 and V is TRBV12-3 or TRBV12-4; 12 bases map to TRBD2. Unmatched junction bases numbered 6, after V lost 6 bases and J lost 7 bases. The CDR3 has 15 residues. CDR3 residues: CASSWTSGINGELFF. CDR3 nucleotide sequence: TGTGCCAGCAGCTGGACTAGCGGGATAAACGGGGAGCTGTTTTTT.